Sequencing of this T cell receptor (beta chain) was carried out in a study of blood T cell repertoires in COVID-19. Looking at the study overall: Material from acute and convalescent COVID-19 was sourced from the United States, Italy and Spain. PBMCs, B-cell-depleted T cells, or T cells provided the cDNA or gDNA that made up the material.

Methods used by the authors: Quantification of nucleated cells was approximated via reference gene primer amplification. This table comes from immunoSEQ multiplex PCR, and its TCRdb copy is limited to in-frame clones, with some not included. V and J calls and clone size are as listed in that table; D and trimming were resolved from the DNA. This table has a few hundred thousand clones, roughly 84% appearing once. Sequencing input: peripheral blood. The TCR originated in a man aged 35 to 55 with active or convalescent COVID-19.

CDR3 nucleotides: TGTGCCACCAGTGCGGGGGTGGACCACGAGCAGTACTTC. Translation: CATSAGVDHEQYF. The chain is built from TRBV24-1 and TRBJ2-7; maybe TRBD2 (6 bases). V lost 5 bases and J 5 bases, leaving 12 bases between the germline ends. From germline, CDR1 is KGHDR and CDR2 SFDVKD. The CDR3 contains 13 residues.